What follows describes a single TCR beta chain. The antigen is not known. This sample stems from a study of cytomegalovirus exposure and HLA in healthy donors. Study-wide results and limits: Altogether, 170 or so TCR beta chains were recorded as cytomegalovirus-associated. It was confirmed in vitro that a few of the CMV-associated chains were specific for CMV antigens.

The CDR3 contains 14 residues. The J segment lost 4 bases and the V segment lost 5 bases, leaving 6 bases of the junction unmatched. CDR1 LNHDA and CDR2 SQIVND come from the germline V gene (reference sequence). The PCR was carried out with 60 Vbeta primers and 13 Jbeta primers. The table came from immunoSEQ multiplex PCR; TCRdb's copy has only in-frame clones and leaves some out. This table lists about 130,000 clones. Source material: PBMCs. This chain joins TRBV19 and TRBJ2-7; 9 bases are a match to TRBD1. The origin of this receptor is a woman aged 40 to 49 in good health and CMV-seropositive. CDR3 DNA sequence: TGTGCCAGTAGTCCCGGGACAGGGTTATACGAGCAGTACTTC. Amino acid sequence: CASSPGTGLYEQYF.